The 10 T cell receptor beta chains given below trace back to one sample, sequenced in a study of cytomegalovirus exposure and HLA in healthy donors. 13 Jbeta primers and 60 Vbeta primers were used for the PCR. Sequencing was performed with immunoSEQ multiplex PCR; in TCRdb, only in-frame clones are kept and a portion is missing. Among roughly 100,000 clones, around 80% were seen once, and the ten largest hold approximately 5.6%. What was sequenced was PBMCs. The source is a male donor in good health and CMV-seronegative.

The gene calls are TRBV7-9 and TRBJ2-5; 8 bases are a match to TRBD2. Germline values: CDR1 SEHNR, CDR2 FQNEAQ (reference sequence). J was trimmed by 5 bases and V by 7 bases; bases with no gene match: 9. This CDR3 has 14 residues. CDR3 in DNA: TGTGCCAGCATCCCCGAGCGGGAGTTGGAGACCCAGTACTTC. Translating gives CASIPERELETQYF.

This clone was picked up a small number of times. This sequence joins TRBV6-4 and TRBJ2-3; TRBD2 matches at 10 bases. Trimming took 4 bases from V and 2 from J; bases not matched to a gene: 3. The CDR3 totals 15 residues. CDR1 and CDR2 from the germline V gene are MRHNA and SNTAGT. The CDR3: CASSGTSGVTDTQYF. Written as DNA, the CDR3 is TGTGCCAGCAGTGGAACTAGCGGGGTCACAGATACGCAGTATTTT.

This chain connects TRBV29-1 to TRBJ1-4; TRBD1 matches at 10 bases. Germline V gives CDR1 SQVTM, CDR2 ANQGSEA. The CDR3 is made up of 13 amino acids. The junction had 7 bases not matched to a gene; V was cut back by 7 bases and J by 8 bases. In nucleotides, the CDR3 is TGCAGCGCCAGGACAGGGGGGGAGGAAAAACTGTTTTTT. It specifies CSARTGGEEKLFF.

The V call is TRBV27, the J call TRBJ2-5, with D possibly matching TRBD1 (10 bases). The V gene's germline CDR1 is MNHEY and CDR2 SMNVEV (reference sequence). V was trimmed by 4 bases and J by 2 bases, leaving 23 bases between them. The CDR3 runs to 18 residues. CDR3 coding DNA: TGTGCCAGCAGTTGGACAGGGGGGGTAGCGGGAGTGCAAGAGACCCAGTACTTC. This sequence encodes CASSWTGGVAGVQETQYF.

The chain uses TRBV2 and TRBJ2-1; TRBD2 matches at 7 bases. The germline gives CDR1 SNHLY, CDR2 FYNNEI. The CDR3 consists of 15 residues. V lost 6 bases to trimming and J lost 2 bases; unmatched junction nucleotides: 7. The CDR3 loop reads CASSRETSPYNEQFF. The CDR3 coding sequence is TGTGCCAGCAGCAGAGAGACTAGCCCCTACAATGAGCAGTTCTTC.

CDR3 coding DNA: TGTGCCAGTTTGACAGGGGGCAACAATCAGCCCCAGCATTTT. It specifies CASLTGGNNQPQHF. The chain employs TRBV19 and TRBJ1-5; TRBD1 matches at 10 bases. This CDR3 has 14 amino acids. Looked up from germline, CDR1 is LNHDA and CDR2 is SQIVND (reference sequence). V dropped 8 bases and J dropped 3; count of bases not matched to a gene: 4.

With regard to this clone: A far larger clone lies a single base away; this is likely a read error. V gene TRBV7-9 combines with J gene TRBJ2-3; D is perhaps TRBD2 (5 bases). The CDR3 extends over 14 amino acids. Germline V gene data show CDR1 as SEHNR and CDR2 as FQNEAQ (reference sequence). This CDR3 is CSSSFLAPTDTQYF. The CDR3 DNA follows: TGTTCCAGCAGCTTCCTAGCTCCCACAGATACGCAGTATTTT.

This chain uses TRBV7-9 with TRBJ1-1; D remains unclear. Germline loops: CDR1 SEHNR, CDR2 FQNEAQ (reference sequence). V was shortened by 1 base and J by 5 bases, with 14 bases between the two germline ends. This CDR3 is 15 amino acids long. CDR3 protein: CASSLEGGSWTEAFF. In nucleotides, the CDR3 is TGTGCCAGCAGCTTAGAAGGAGGGTCATGGACTGAAGCTTTCTTT.

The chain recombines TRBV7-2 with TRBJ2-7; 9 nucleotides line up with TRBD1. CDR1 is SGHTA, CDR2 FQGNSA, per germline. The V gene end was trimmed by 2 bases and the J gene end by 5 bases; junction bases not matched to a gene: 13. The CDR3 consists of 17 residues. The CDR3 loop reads CASSLPGQGIPGDEQYF. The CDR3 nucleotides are TGTGCCAGCAGCTTACCTGGACAGGGGATTCCTGGGGACGAGCAGTACTTC.

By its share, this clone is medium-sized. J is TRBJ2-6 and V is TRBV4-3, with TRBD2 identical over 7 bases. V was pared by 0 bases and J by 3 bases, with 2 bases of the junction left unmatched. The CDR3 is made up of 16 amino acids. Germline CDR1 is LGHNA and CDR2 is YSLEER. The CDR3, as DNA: TGCGCCAGCAGCCAAGAAGCGGGAAGTGGGGCCAACGTCCTGACTTTC. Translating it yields CASSQEAGSGANVLTF.